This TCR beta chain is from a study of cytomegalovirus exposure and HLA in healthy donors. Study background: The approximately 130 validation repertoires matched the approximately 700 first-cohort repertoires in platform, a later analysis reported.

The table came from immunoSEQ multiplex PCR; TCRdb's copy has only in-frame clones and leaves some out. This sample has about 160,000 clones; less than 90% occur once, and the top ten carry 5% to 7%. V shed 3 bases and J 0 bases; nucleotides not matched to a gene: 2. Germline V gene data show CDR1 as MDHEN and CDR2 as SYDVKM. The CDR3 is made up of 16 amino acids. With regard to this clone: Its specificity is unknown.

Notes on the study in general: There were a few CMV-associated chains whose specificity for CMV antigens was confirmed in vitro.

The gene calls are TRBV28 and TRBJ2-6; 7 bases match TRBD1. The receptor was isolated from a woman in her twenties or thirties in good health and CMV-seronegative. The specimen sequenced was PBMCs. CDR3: CASSLGTVSGANVLTF. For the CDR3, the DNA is TGTGCCAGCAGTTTGGGGACAGTCTCTGGGGCCAACGTCCTGACTTTC.